This T cell receptor (beta chain) is drawn from a study of blood T cell repertoires in COVID-19 (dated by TCRdb to between 2020 and 2021). Regarding the study in general: Samples from collaborators originated in the United States, Italy and Spain and spanned both the acute and convalescent phases of COVID-19. The prospective study material was composed of cDNA or gDNA derived from T cells, B-cell-depleted T cells, or PBMCs. The repertoires were made available in a free public database intended to serve as a resource for research on the immune response to SARS-CoV-2. Where available, HLA class I and class II types were taken from metadata supplied by the sample provider and were not determined by assay-based typing. Samples were obtained from the ongoing ImmuneRACE study (first 160 participants) and from 1,254 subjects provided by 6 global collaborators. Sample metadata almost always included a de-identified subject ID, COVID-19 status, age in years and sex. The dataset comprised deeply sampled blood TCRbeta repertoires from subjects exposed to, actively infected with, or recovered from COVID-19. General study outcomes and caveats: Clinical and demographic metadata were provided uncurated, with the amount varying by source and participant.

Participants in the prospective study were aged roughly 18 to 100 years, lived in about two dozen United States geographic areas, and enrolled through a virtual design. In the prospective study, cohorts were assigned on the basis of participant-reported clinical history obtained from a screening survey and a study questionnaire. Each participant in the prospective study had whole blood, serum and a nasopharyngeal or oropharyngeal swab collected by mobile phlebotomists. Participants in the prospective study had the option to provide additional blood draws and questionnaires over a roughly 2-month period. Before DNA extraction, prospective study blood samples were shipped either frozen or at room temperature. From the cysteine up to the phenylalanine, the CDR3 has a length of 16 residues. Just the 48-base CDR3 DNA is kept, in frame starting at base 1. Trimming costs V 3 bases and J 3 bases, and their ends lie 15 bases apart. CDR1 KGHSH and CDR2 LQKENI are derived from the germline V gene.

TCRbeta CDR3 regions were amplified from genomic DNA using the immunoSEQ Assay, a bias-controlled multiplex PCR. Concerning the study's data processing: Within the assay, amplification of reference gene primers was used to estimate how many nucleated cells each sample contained. To quantify the absolute abundance of each unique TCRbeta CDR3 rearrangement, sequence reads were collapsed and filtered. For each sample, productive Simpson clonality was calculated as the square root of Simpson's diversity index across productive rearrangements. TCRdb retrieved this table from immuneACCESS and kept in-frame rearrangements only. Not all clones are present; in checked studies, unresolved V genes account for under half, and no reason is known for the remainder. V and J calls and clone size are given by that table; D and trimming were obtained from the DNA. The sample records about 400,000 clones, 70% to 90% of which are singletons. The ten top clones hold about 2.1% of the sample.

As regards this clone: The target of this receptor is not known. No much larger clone exists at a distance of one base, and base qualities are not known.

This chain joins TRBV18 to TRBJ2-1; TRBD2 is a possible D gene, resting on 7 matching bases. This receptor was taken from a woman aged 18-29 years with acute COVID-19. The specimen sequenced was PBMCs or T cells enriched from blood (not recorded which). The DNA reads TGTGCCAGCTCACCGCCGGGGGGCACCGTCTACAATGAGCAGTTCTTC. This is translated as CASSPPGGTVYNEQFF.